These 23 T cell receptor beta chains originate from one sample sequenced in a study of T cell repertoires in cytomegalovirus infection. TCRdb re-called the reads through MiXCR, storing one row per CDR3 protein. This table has 230,000 or so distinct CDR3 sequences, about a sixth appearing once. Sequencing used CD8+ T cells from PBMCs. The receptors derive from a human donor in good health (CMV status not recorded). Some clones in this sample may be carry-over from other donors' samples.

This chain links TRBV6-4 with TRBJ2-3, with TRBD2 identical over 9 bases. With V trimmed by 0 bases and J by 4 bases, 5 bases remained unmatched. In germline, CDR1 is MRHNA, CDR2 SNTAGT. This CDR3 has 16 amino acids. The CDR3 loop is CASSDSSGGSADTQYF. In DNA, the CDR3 is TGTGCCAGCAGTGACTCTAGCGGGGGCTCGGCAGATACGCAGTATTTT.

This clonotype has at least ten counts. This chain connects TRBV5-8 to TRBJ2-7; D is ambiguous. The CDR3 runs to 15 residues. CDR1 is SGHTS, CDR2 YDEGEE, per germline. V gave up 0 bases and J gave up 3 bases, with 13 bases separating them. CDR3 region: CASSLERKARYEQYF. CDR3 DNA sequence: TGTGCCAGCAGCTTGGAGAGGAAGGCACGCTACGAGCAGTACTTC.

The chain is built from TRBV10-3 and TRBJ1-2; TRBD1 might be the D (5 bases). Trimming pared 8 bases from V and 5 bases from J, leaving 15 bases between. This CDR3 is 13 amino acids long. Germline CDR1 is ENHRY and CDR2 is SYGVKD. Here the CDR3 reads CAIPETVGYGYTF. The CDR3 bases are TGTGCCATCCCCGAGACAGTCGGTTATGGCTACACCTTC.

This clonotype occurred a few times. The rearrangement links TRBV4-1 to TRBJ1-6; D is unresolved. Germline-derived CDR1 and CDR2 are MGHRA and YSYEKL. This CDR3 is built from 16 residues. V lost 3 bases and J 0 bases, leaving 9 bases between the germline ends. The CDR3 coding sequence is TGCGCCAGCAGCCAGGCCCCAAGCTCCTATAATTCACCCCTCCACTTT. This translates into CASSQAPSSYNSPLHF.

Concerning this clonotype: A read error may be the cause here, since a much bigger clone is one base away. The chain's CDR3 is CAGSLFVGNTIYF. Written as DNA, the CDR3 is TGTGCCGGCAGTTTGTTCGTCGGAAACACCATATATTTT. This chain connects TRBV12-3 or TRBV12-4 to TRBJ1-3; D is uncertain. CDR3 length equals 13 residues.

This chain uses TRBV29-1 with TRBJ2-7, with 9 bases lining up with TRBD1. The V gene's germline CDR1 is SQVTM and CDR2 ANQGSEA. CDR3 length equals 18 residues. V dropped 4 bases and J dropped 0; count of bases not matched to a gene: 16. Here the CDR3 reads CSVGGFGLGQGYSYEQYF. The CDR3 region has the DNA TGCAGCGTTGGGGGGTTTGGTTTGGGACAGGGCTACTCCTACGAGCAGTACTTC.

The genes are TRBV4-3 and TRBJ2-3; D may correspond to TRBD1 or TRBD2 (5 bases each). The length of the CDR3 is 16 residues. Germline CDR1 and CDR2: LGHNA and YSLEER. V was cut by 0 bases and J by 5 bases, with 15 bases left in between. The CDR3 DNA sequence: TGCGCCAGCAGCCAAGATCGGGACGGGGCGGGAGATACGCAGTATTTT. This gives the protein CASSQDRDGAGDTQYF.

This clonotype was picked up many times. V usage is TRBV2 and J usage is TRBJ2-1, with D hard to call. Trimming pared 10 bases from V and 7 bases from J, leaving 11 bases between. The CDR3 has 11 amino acids. Germline V gene lookup returns CDR1 SNHLY and CDR2 FYNNEI. CDR3 sequence: CANQLGNEQFF. DNA for the CDR3: TGTGCCAACCAGTTAGGGAATGAGCAGTTCTTC.

Only one count was recorded for this clonotype. The chain joins TRBV20-1 to TRBJ2-7, with D hard to call. This CDR3 is built from 12 residues. CDR1 is DFQATT and CDR2 is SNEGSKA in the germline V gene (reference sequence). The V end lost 4 bases, the J end lost 0 bases, and 7 bases lay between the germline ends. The CDR3 is CSAKAISYEQYF. CDR3 DNA sequence: TGCAGTGCTAAAGCTATCTCCTACGAGCAGTACTTC.

This clonotype was found many times. The V and J genes are TRBV25-1 and TRBJ1-1; 9 bases are shared with TRBD1. The germline gives CDR1 MGHDK, CDR2 SYGVNS. CDR3 length: 16 residues. The V and J ends lost 4 bases and 5 bases, in that order; junction bases with no gene match: 11. Here the CDR3 reads CASSVGTGRTGTEAFF. The CDR3 nucleotides are TGTGCCAGCAGTGTCGGGACAGGGCGGACAGGGACTGAAGCTTTCTTT.

A few counts support this clonotype. The gene calls are TRBV20-1 and TRBJ2-3; D gene uncertain. Germline V CDR1 and CDR2: DFQATT, SNEGSKA (reference sequence). The V and J ends lost 0 bases and 2 bases respectively, with 12 bases between them. The CDR3 is 15 amino acids. CDR3 region: CSARDLANTTDTQYF. CDR3 bases: TGCAGTGCTAGAGATCTCGCGAACACCACAGATACGCAGTATTTT.

Many counts were recorded for this clonotype. The V gene is TRBV7-8, the J gene TRBJ1-1, with 10 bases lining up with TRBD1. This CDR3 spans 14 amino acids. Trimming removed 3 bases from V and 4 bases from J; junction bases left unmatched: 2. Looked up from germline, CDR1 is SGHVS and CDR2 is FQNEAQ. In nucleotides, the CDR3 is TGTGCCAGCAGCTTGGGGACAGGGGTCACTGAAGCTTTCTTT. Translation gives CASSLGTGVTEAFF.

The sample holds one count of this clonotype. The CDR3 region is CASGTLATNEKLFF. CDR3 nucleotide sequence: TGTGCCAGCGGGACGCTTGCAACTAATGAAAAACTGTTTTTT. The chain employs TRBV7-9 and TRBJ1-4, with D tentatively TRBD1 (5 bases). Trimming cost V 8 bases and J 0 bases, with 10 bases left between them. CDR1 is SEHNR and CDR2 is FQNEAQ in the germline V gene (reference sequence). This CDR3 is 14 amino acids long.

The V call is TRBV6-2 or TRBV6-3, the J call TRBJ2-2; D remains ambiguous. Germline values: CDR1 MNHEY, CDR2 SVGEGT. Trimming took off 0 bases at V and 4 bases at J, with 12 bases between the two ends. The CDR3 loop spans 16 amino acids. The CDR3 sequence: CASSYSALESTGELFF. The CDR3 nucleotides read TGTGCCAGCAGTTACTCGGCACTTGAGTCCACCGGGGAGCTGTTTTTT.

The table lists this clonotype with many counts. The chain recombines TRBV7-9 with TRBJ2-7, with D hard to call. The CDR3 is made up of 14 amino acids. CDR1 is SEHNR, CDR2 FQNEAQ, per germline (reference sequence). V was shortened by 1 base and J by 0 bases, with 7 bases between the two germline ends. The CDR3 protein is CASSLGFASYEQYF. For the CDR3, the DNA is TGTGCCAGCAGCTTAGGCTTTGCCTCCTACGAGCAGTACTTC.

This clonotype has just a few counts. The J gene is TRBJ2-7, the V gene TRBV6-2 or TRBV6-3; D not certain. Germline CDR1 reads MNHEY; CDR2 reads SVGEGT. V was cut by 5 bases and J by 1 base, with 6 bases left in between. The length of the CDR3 is 12 residues. The CDR3 bases are TGTGCCAGCAGTGAGACTTCCTACGAGCAGTACTTC. Its protein is CASSETSYEQYF.

The chain combines TRBV28 with TRBJ2-4; 10 bases align to TRBD1. J lost 0 bases, V lost 6 bases, and 8 bases had no gene match. Germline V gene data show CDR1 as MDHEN and CDR2 as SYDVKM. This CDR3 spans 17 amino acids. CDR3 in DNA: TGTGCCAGCAGCCTAGGACAGGGGGGGTTAGCCAAAAACATTCAGTACTTC. This encodes CASSLGQGGLAKNIQYF.

The chain recombines TRBV7-9 with TRBJ1-2; no definite D call. This CDR3 comprises 15 residues. Trimming shortened V by 3 bases and J by 6 bases, and 17 bases separated the two germline ends. CDR1 and CDR2 from the germline V gene are SEHNR and FQNEAQ (reference sequence). CDR3 in DNA: TGTGCCAGCAGCTTTGGTTTTGGGAATTTAGATGGCTACACCTTC. This sequence encodes CASSFGFGNLDGYTF.

The chain carries TRBV13 and TRBJ1-2, with a tentative D call TRBD1 (5 bases). The CDR3 spans 14 residues. CDR1 and CDR2 (germline): PRHDT, FYEKMQ (reference sequence). The V gene lost 5 bases and the J gene lost 14 bases, with 24 bases spanning the gap. The CDR3 nucleotides read TGTGCCAGCAGCGCCCGAAGTACCGGGACGGCGGAAACCTTC. It encodes CASSARSTGTAETF.

The genes are TRBV29-1 and TRBJ2-7; D unclear. V was clipped by 4 bases and J by 1 base, with 11 bases between them. This CDR3 is built from 13 residues. Germline lookup yields CDR1 SQVTM and CDR2 ANQGSEA. As DNA, the CDR3 is TGCAGCGTTGCTACGCCAGATTCCTACGAGCAGTACTTC. This codes for CSVATPDSYEQYF.

The chain has TRBV12-3 or TRBV12-4 and TRBJ2-2; D ambiguous. Trimming took 3 bases from V and 10 from J, leaving 12 bases between them. The CDR3 spans 13 residues. The CDR3 sequence is CASSLWWAEELFF. The CDR3 DNA follows: TGTGCCAGCAGTTTGTGGTGGGCCGAGGAGCTGTTTTTT.

The chain uses TRBV2 and TRBJ2-1; 7 nucleotides align to TRBD1. CDR1 and CDR2 (germline): SNHLY, FYNNEI. The ends lost 9 bases at V and 0 bases at J; junction bases unmatched: 14. The CDR3 length is 17 residues. DNA for the CDR3: TGTGCCAGTGCCCCATCCAGGGGGTTGAACTCCTACAATGAGCAGTTCTTC. It specifies CASAPSRGLNSYNEQFF. The variable domain in full, with the rest retrieved from reference TRBV2 and TRBJ2-1, is EPEVTQTPSHQVTQMGQEVILRCVPISNHLYFYWYRQILGQKVEFLVSFYNNEISEKSEIFDDQFSVERPDGSNFTLKIRSTKLEDSAMYFCASAPSRGLNSYNEQFFGPGTRLTVL.

The rearrangement joins TRBV4-1 to TRBJ2-1; weak D call: TRBD2 (6 bases). The CDR3 sequence is 14 residues long. The ends were cut back, 4 bases at V and 0 bases at J, with 7 bases in the middle. The V gene's germline CDR1 is MGHRA and CDR2 YSYEKL. CDR3 in amino acids: CASSPTSSYNEQFF. CDR3 DNA: TGCGCCAGCAGCCCGACTAGCTCCTACAATGAGCAGTTCTTC.